Below are 28 T cell receptor beta chains sequenced from a single sample in a study of cytomegalovirus exposure and HLA in healthy donors. PCR used 60 Vbeta primers and 13 Jbeta primers. Generated by immunoSEQ multiplex PCR, the TCRdb table keeps only in-frame clones and is missing some. Among fewer than 100,000 clones, less than 85% were seen once, and the ten largest hold about 1.1%. Sequencing used PBMCs. Every receptor here comes from a male donor in good health and CMV-seronegative.

In this sample, this clone turned up once. This chain uses TRBV6-6 with TRBJ2-5; 7 bases map to TRBD1. Germline CDR1 and CDR2: MNHNY and SVGAGI (reference sequence). Trimming cost V 2 bases and J 1 base; bases outside gene matches: 7. CDR3 length: 16 residues. CDR3 coding DNA: TGTGCCAGCAGTTACCCATCCGACAGGGTCCAAGAGACCCAGTACTTC. It is translated as CASSYPSDRVQETQYF.

The CDR3 region has the DNA TGTGCCAGCAGCTCCGCTGGTCAGGGACAGTACTTC. This sequence encodes CASSSAGQGQYF. The rearrangement joins TRBV7-6 to TRBJ2-7; weak D call: TRBD1 (5 bases). This CDR3 region has 12 residues. V lost 4 bases, J lost 10 bases, and 14 bases lay in between. Per germline, CDR1 SGHVS and CDR2 FNYEAQ.

This chain connects TRBV5-1 to TRBJ2-1; 8 bases are a match to TRBD2. CDR3 length equals 15 residues. In germline, CDR1 is SGHRS, CDR2 YFSETQ. The V segment lost 3 bases and the J segment 0 bases; nucleotides outside the gene matches: 2. CDR3 protein: CASSWTSLSYNEQFF. In DNA form, the CDR3 reads TGCGCCAGCAGCTGGACTAGCCTCTCCTACAATGAGCAGTTCTTC.

The rearrangement uses TRBV9 and TRBJ1-1; 9 bases align to TRBD1. Unmatched junction bases numbered 10, after V lost 2 bases and J lost 11 bases. The CDR3 is made up of 14 amino acids. CDR1 is SGDLS and CDR2 is YYNGEE in the germline V gene. CDR3 protein: CASSVGTGQSGAFF. For the CDR3, the DNA is TGTGCCAGCAGCGTTGGGACAGGGCAGTCTGGGGCTTTCTTT.

In DNA, the CDR3 is TGCGCCAGCAGCACCGGGAACGGCGGGGAGTTCTTC. This gives the protein CASSTGNGGEFF. This rearrangement joins TRBV5-1 to TRBJ2-1; a possible D gene is TRBD2 (6 bases). From germline, CDR1 is SGHRS and CDR2 YFSETQ. The CDR3 sequence is 12 residues long. Trimming removed 4 bases from V and 14 bases from J, with 16 bases in between. The full variable domain, in which reference TRBV5-1 and TRBJ2-1 provide the parts outside the CDR3, is KAGVTQTPRYLIKTRGQQVTLSCSPISGHRSVSWYQQTPGQGLQFLFEYFSETQRNKGNFPGRFSGRQFSNSRSEMNVSTLELGDSALYLCASSTGNGGEFFGPGTRLTVL.

A few counts support this clone. The V gene is TRBV5-4, the J gene TRBJ1-2; 7 nucleotides match TRBD1. Germline V gives CDR1 SGHNT, CDR2 YYREEE (reference sequence). CDR3 length: 17 residues. V gave up 2 bases and J gave up 2 bases; unmatched junction bases: 12. CDR3 nucleotide sequence: TGTGCCAGCAGCTTTGGTGACAGGGTTTACTTCAACTATGGCTACACCTTC. This sequence encodes CASSFGDRVYFNYGYTF.

V gene TRBV27 combines with J gene TRBJ2-6; tentatively, D is TRBD1 (5 bases). The CDR3 is 17 residues long. Per the germline V gene, CDR1 is MNHEY and CDR2 is SMNVEV (reference sequence). V dropped 3 bases and J dropped 0 bases, with 12 bases sitting between them. CDR3 sequence reads: CASSFRGTSSGANVLTF. CDR3 bases: TGTGCCAGCAGTTTTAGGGGAACGAGCTCTGGGGCCAACGTCCTGACTTTC.

The chain combines TRBV10-3 with TRBJ2-7; TRBD2 matches at 10 bases. The CDR3 runs 16 residues. The germline CDR1 and CDR2 sequences are ENHRY and SYGVKD. Trimming took 2 bases from V and 6 from J; bases not matched to a gene: 10. CDR3 sequence reads: CAISEAASGRLGEQYF. The DNA of the CDR3 is TGTGCCATCAGTGAGGCGGCTAGCGGGAGACTCGGCGAGCAGTACTTC.

The V call is TRBV29-1, the J call TRBJ1-4, with D possibly TRBD1 on 6 matching bases. V lost 4 bases, J lost 5 bases, and 17 bases lay in between. The CDR3 is 15 amino acids. The V gene's germline CDR1 is SQVTM and CDR2 ANQGSEA. CDR3 protein: CSVGVRGWGNEKLFF. CDR3 DNA: TGCAGCGTTGGGGTCAGGGGATGGGGCAATGAAAAACTGTTTTTT.

The chain recombines TRBV4-3 with TRBJ2-7; 9 bases align to TRBD1. There are 17 residues in the CDR3. The V and J ends lost 6 bases and 5 bases, in that order; junction bases with no gene match: 17. Germline V gene sequence: CDR1 LGHNA, CDR2 YSLEER. The CDR3 loop reads CASSTSFSGDRVDEQYF. CDR3 nucleotide sequence: TGCGCCAGCAGTACCTCATTCTCCGGGGACAGGGTAGACGAGCAGTACTTC.

The chain is built from TRBV11-2 and TRBJ2-1; no clear D. The CDR3 runs to 13 residues. In germline, CDR1 is SGHAT, CDR2 FQNNGV. Trimming removed 1 base at V and 15 bases at J, with 16 bases between. CDR3: CASSLGDGGPAFF. The CDR3 DNA follows: TGTGCCAGCAGCTTAGGAGATGGCGGTCCGGCGTTCTTC.

This sequence joins TRBV4-1 and TRBJ1-6, with 8 positions matching TRBD1. CDR1 is MGHRA, CDR2 YSYEKL, per germline. Germline trimming cut 0 bases from V and 8 bases from J; bases unmatched to any gene: 9. The length of the CDR3 is 17 residues. CDR3 nucleotide sequence: TGCGCCAGCAGCCAAGACCATCCCGGACAGGGAGATTCACCCCTCCACTTT. Amino acid sequence: CASSQDHPGQGDSPLHF.

This rearrangement joins TRBV19 to TRBJ1-2; D perhaps matches TRBD1 (5 bases). With 3 bases removed from V and 3 bases from J, the gap between germline ends came to 11 bases. CDR1 is LNHDA and CDR2 is SQIVND in the germline V gene (reference sequence). This CDR3 has 14 amino acids. The CDR3 nucleotides read TGTGCCAGTAGTATGGGGGGATCATACTATGGCTACACCTTC. It yields the protein CASSMGGSYYGYTF.

A few counts support this clone. The V call is TRBV5-1, the J call TRBJ1-5, with D possibly matching TRBD1 (5 bases). Germline CDR1 SGHRS, CDR2 YFSETQ. CDR3 length equals 15 residues. V lost 0 bases and J lost 5, with 12 bases in between. For the CDR3, the DNA is TGCGCCAGCAGCTTGGAAGGGGCAGAGTATCAGCCCCAGCATTTT. It yields the protein CASSLEGAEYQPQHF.

This rearrangement joins TRBV7-2 to TRBJ2-1; no clear D gene. Trimming stripped 5 bases from V and 4 bases from J, with 12 bases between. CDR1 and CDR2 (germline): SGHTA, FQGNSA. The CDR3 runs to 14 residues. The CDR3 region is CASSLPGGYNEQFF. CDR3 nucleotide sequence: TGTGCCAGCAGCCTCCCGGGTGGATACAATGAGCAGTTCTTC.

The V and J genes are TRBV7-2 and TRBJ2-7; 8 bases agree with TRBD2. This CDR3 spans 17 amino acids. Trimming took 2 bases from V and 4 from J; bases not matched to a gene: 13. Germline assignment: CDR1 SGHTA and CDR2 FQGNSA. For the CDR3, the DNA is TGTGCCAGCAGCTTAACCCTACCGGGAGGGCGGCCGTACGAGCAGTACTTC. This gives the protein CASSLTLPGGRPYEQYF.

V gene TRBV2 combines with J gene TRBJ1-4; TRBD1 matches 9 bases. Losses at the gene ends were 2 bases for V and 7 bases for J; bases not matched to a gene: 5. Germline V gene data show CDR1 as SNHLY and CDR2 as FYNNEI. The CDR3 consists of 15 residues. CDR3 sequence reads: CASSERTGASEKLFF. CDR3 DNA: TGTGCCAGCAGTGAACGGACAGGGGCAAGTGAAAAACTGTTTTTT.

This chain uses TRBV5-5 with TRBJ2-3, with 9 bases that match TRBD2. The CDR3 spans 15 residues. Germline V gene lookup returns CDR1 SGHKS and CDR2 YYEKEE (reference sequence). The J segment lost 5 bases and the V segment lost 1 base, leaving 5 bases of the junction unmatched. CDR3 loop: CASSLNSGGRDTQYF. The DNA of the CDR3 is TGTGCCAGCAGCTTGAATAGCGGGGGTAGAGATACGCAGTATTTT. Drawing the rest from reference TRBV5-5 and TRBJ2-3, the complete variable domain is DAGVTQSPTHLIKTRGQQVTLRCSPISGHKSVSWYQQVLGQGPQFIFQYYEKEERGRGNFPDRFSARQFPNYSSELNVNALLLGDSALYLCASSLNSGGRDTQYFGPGTRLTVL.

The V call is TRBV7-2, the J call TRBJ2-3; 7 nucleotides match TRBD2. The germline gives CDR1 SGHTA, CDR2 FQGNSA. This CDR3 contains 15 residues. Unmatched junction bases numbered 7, after V lost 5 bases and J lost 2 bases. CDR3 DNA sequence: TGTGCCAGCAGCCCCGTGGGAGGGCCCACAGATACGCAGTATTTT. Protein: CASSPVGGPTDTQYF.

The chain recombines TRBV6-5 with TRBJ2-7; 9 bases match TRBD2. The CDR3 sequence is 15 residues long. V lost 2 bases and J lost 6; bases outside the gene matches: 8. The germline CDR1 and CDR2 sequences are MNHEY and SVGAGI. This CDR3 reads CASSYGSGRRFEQYF. The DNA of the CDR3 is TGTGCCAGCAGTTACGGTAGCGGGAGAAGGTTCGAGCAGTACTTC.

This clone was picked up a small number of times. V gene TRBV10-2 combines with J gene TRBJ1-5, with 10 bases that match TRBD1. This CDR3 has 16 residues. CDR1 is WSHSY, CDR2 SAAADI, per germline. Trimming cost V 6 bases and J 2 bases; bases outside gene matches: 7. CDR3 sequence reads: CASRTDRGLGNQPQHF. For the CDR3, the DNA is TGCGCCAGCAGAACAGACAGGGGGCTTGGCAATCAGCCCCAGCATTTT.

This clone has only one observation. Here the CDR3 reads CASSSGISGRASNEQFF. Written as DNA, the CDR3 is TGTGCCAGCAGTTCGGGGATTAGCGGGAGGGCCTCCAATGAGCAGTTCTTC. The J gene is TRBJ2-1, the V gene TRBV6-4; 11 bases map to TRBD2. The V gene end was trimmed by 5 bases and the J gene end by 6 bases; junction bases not matched to a gene: 12. The CDR3 covers 17 residues. CDR1 MRHNA and CDR2 SNTAGT come from the germline V gene.

The chain employs TRBV5-1 and TRBJ2-1, with a possible D match to TRBD2 (5 bases). The germline V gene has CDR1 SGHRS and CDR2 YFSETQ. The CDR3 extends over 14 amino acids. Trimming left V 1 base short and J 7 bases short, with 12 bases between. This CDR3 is CASSLSAGVNEQFF. DNA for the CDR3: TGCGCCAGCAGCTTGTCTGCCGGGGTTAATGAGCAGTTCTTC.

The chain joins TRBV7-8 to TRBJ1-1, with D unclear. The CDR3 contains 14 residues. The germline gives CDR1 SGHVS, CDR2 FQNEAQ. Trimming took 4 bases from V and 6 from J, leaving 15 bases between them. Here the CDR3 reads CASSWGGGVAEAFF. In nucleotides, the CDR3 is TGTGCCAGCAGCTGGGGAGGTGGGGTCGCTGAAGCTTTCTTT.

The gene calls are TRBV7-8 and TRBJ2-7; tentatively, D is TRBD2 (5 bases). This CDR3 comprises 15 residues. Trimming stripped 6 bases from V and 2 bases from J, with 17 bases between. CDR1 and CDR2 (germline): SGHVS, FQNEAQ. The CDR3 protein is CASSHTDTGTYEQYF. CDR3 DNA sequence: TGTGCCAGCAGTCATACAGACACGGGGACCTACGAGCAGTACTTC.

The chain employs TRBV5-6 and TRBJ2-6; 8 nucleotides align to TRBD1. Germline V gives CDR1 SGHDT, CDR2 YYEEEE. V trimming: 5 bases; J trimming: 3 bases; junction bases outside the gene matches: 16. The CDR3 totals 19 residues. The CDR3 protein is CASRTLRQGISRGANVLTF. DNA for the CDR3: TGTGCCAGCAGGACCTTAAGACAGGGGATATCGCGTGGGGCCAACGTCCTGACTTTC.

The chain combines TRBV9 with TRBJ2-5; 9 nucleotides agree with TRBD1. Trimming cost V 4 bases and J 5 bases; bases outside gene matches: 9. The length of the CDR3 is 15 residues. Germline CDR1 and CDR2: SGDLS and YYNGEE. CDR3 protein: CASSLRTGALETQYF. Here the CDR3 DNA reads TGTGCCAGCAGCCTAAGGACAGGGGCATTGGAGACCCAGTACTTC.

The V call is TRBV5-1, the J call TRBJ1-4, with 9 bases fitting TRBD1. This CDR3 region has 16 residues. V trimming: 0 bases; J trimming: 5 bases; junction bases outside the gene matches: 5. Germline CDR1 reads SGHRS; CDR2 reads YFSETQ. CDR3: CASSLAPGTGNEKLFF. Written as DNA, the CDR3 is TGCGCCAGCAGCTTGGCCCCCGGGACAGGGAATGAAAAACTGTTTTTT.